This TCR beta chain was captured in a study of T cell clusters in autoimmune cytopenias. TRB was amplified by touch-down multiplex PCR, primer pools A and B combined. TCRdb reanalyzed the multiplex PCR reads, giving one entry per CDR3 protein sequence and no DNA. Recorded here are approximately 5,900 distinct CDR3 sequences; the top ten clones represent roughly 38%. Germline V lookup: CDR1 DFQATT, CDR2 SNEGSKA (reference sequence). The CDR3 extends over 13 amino acids. TRB was amplified from about 250 ng of peripheral blood genomic DNA per sample. The same data also went into a second study, on T cell repertoires in aging, cancer and after chemotherapy.

This chain uses TRBV20-1 with TRBJ2-7; with no DNA, the TCRdb D assignment of TRBD1 cannot be verified. The sequence was collected from a human donor in good health. Material for sequencing was peripheral blood. This CDR3 is CSPYRQGHYEQYF.